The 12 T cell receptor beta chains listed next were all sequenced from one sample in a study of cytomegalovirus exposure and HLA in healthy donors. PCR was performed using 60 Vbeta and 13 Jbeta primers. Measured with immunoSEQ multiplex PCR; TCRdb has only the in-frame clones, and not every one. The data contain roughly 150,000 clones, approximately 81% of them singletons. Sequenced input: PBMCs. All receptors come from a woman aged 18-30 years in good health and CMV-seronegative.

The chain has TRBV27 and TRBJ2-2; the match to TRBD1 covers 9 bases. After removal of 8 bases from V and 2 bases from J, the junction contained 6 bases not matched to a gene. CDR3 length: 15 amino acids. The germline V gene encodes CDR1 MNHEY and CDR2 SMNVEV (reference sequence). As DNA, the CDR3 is TGTGCCAGCCGAGGGGACAGGGTTAACACCGGGGAGCTGTTTTTT. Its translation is CASRGDRVNTGELFF.

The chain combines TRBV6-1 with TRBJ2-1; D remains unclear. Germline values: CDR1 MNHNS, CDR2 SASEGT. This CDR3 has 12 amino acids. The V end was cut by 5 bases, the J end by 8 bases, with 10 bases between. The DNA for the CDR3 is TGTGCCAGCAGTTTCTTTGCGGATGAGCAGTTCTTC. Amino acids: CASSFFADEQFF.

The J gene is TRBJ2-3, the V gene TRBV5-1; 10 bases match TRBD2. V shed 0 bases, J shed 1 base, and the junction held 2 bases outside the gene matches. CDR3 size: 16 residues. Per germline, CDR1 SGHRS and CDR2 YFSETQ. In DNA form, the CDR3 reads TGCGCCAGCAGCTTGGGGCTAGCGGGGGGCACAGATACGCAGTATTTT. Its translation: CASSLGLAGGTDTQYF. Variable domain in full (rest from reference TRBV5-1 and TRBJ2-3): KAGVTQTPRYLIKTRGQQVTLSCSPISGHRSVSWYQQTPGQGLQFLFEYFSETQRNKGNFPGRFSGRQFSNSRSEMNVSTLELGDSALYLCASSLGLAGGTDTQYFGPGTRLTVL.

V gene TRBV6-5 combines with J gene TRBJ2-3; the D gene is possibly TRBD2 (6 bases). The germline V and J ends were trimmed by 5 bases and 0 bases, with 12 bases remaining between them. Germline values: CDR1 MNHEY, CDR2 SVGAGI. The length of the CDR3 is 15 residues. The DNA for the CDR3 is TGTGCCAGCAGTCTCGGGACTTCTAGCACAGATACGCAGTATTTT. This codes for CASSLGTSSTDTQYF.

The CDR3: CASSLRGLAGRGGNEQFF. The CDR3 bases are TGTGCCAGCAGTTTAAGGGGACTAGCGGGAAGGGGAGGCAATGAGCAGTTCTTC. This chain connects TRBV28 to TRBJ2-1; 13 nucleotides line up with TRBD2. Germline CDR1 MDHEN, CDR2 SYDVKM. The CDR3 length is 18 residues. V shed 2 bases, J shed 6 bases, and the junction held 10 bases outside the gene matches.

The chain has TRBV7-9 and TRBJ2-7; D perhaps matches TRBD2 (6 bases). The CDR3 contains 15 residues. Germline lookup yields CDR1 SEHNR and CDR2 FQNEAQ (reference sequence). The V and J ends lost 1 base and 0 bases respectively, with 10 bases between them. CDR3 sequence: CASSLVRGGSYEQYF. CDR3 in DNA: TGTGCCAGCAGCTTAGTGCGGGGCGGCTCCTACGAGCAGTACTTC.

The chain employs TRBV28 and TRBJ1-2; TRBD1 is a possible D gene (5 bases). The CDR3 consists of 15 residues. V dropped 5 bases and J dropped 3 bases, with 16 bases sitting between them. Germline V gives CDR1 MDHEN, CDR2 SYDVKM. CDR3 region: CASSPPARDYYGYTF. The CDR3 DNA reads TGTGCCAGCAGTCCCCCGGCTCGGGACTACTATGGCTACACCTTC.

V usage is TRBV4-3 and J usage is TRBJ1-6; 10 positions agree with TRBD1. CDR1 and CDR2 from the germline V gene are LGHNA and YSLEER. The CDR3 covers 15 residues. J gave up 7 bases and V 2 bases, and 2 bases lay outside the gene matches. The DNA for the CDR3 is TGCGCCAGCAGCCAAACGGACAGGGGGAATTCACCCCTCCACTTT. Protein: CASSQTDRGNSPLHF.

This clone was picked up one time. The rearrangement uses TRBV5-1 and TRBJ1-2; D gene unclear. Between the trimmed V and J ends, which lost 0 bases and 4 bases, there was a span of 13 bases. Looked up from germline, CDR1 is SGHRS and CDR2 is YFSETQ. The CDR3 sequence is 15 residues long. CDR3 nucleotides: TGCGCCAGCAGCTTGGAGCGCGGCAACCTCTATGGCTACACCTTC. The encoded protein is CASSLERGNLYGYTF.

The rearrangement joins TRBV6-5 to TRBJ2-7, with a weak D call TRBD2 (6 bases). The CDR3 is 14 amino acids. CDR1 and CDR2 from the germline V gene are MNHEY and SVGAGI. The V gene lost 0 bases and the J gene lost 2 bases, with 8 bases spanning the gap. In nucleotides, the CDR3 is TGTGCCAGCAGTTACTCGGAGGGGACCTACGAGCAGTACTTC. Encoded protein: CASSYSEGTYEQYF.

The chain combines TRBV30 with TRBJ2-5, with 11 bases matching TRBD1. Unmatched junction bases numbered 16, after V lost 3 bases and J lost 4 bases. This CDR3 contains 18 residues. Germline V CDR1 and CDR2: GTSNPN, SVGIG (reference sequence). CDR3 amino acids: CAWRPGDPGQGGGETQYF. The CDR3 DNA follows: TGTGCCTGGAGACCAGGAGATCCGGGACAGGGGGGGGGAGAGACCCAGTACTTC.

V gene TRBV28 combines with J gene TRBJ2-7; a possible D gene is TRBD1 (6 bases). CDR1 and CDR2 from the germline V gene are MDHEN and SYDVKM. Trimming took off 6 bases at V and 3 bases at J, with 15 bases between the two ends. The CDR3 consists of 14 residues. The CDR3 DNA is TGTGCCAGCAGCCCCCTGCTACAGGGCTACGAGCAGTACTTC. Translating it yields CASSPLLQGYEQYF.